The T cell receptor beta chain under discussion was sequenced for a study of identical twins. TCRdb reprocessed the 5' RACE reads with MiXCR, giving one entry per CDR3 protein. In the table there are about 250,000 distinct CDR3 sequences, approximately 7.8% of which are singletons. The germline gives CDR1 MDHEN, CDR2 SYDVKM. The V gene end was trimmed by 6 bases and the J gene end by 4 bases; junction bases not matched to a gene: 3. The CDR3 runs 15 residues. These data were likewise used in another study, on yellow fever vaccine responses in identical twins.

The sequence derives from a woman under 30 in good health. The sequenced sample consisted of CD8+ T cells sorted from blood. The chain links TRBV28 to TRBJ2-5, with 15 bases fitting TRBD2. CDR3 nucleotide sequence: TGTGCCAGCAGCTGGACTAGCGGGAGGGCAGAGACCCAGTACTTC. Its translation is CASSWTSGRAETQYF.